The T cell receptor (beta chain) described here comes from a study of glioma-infiltrating T cells after dendritic cell vaccination. Study information: Three intradermal dendritic cell vaccine injections were given every two weeks.

The V gene lost 3 bases and the J gene lost 2 bases, with 14 bases spanning the gap. Germline lookup yields CDR1 SEHNR and CDR2 FQNEAQ (reference sequence). This CDR3 is built from 17 residues. Amplification used 60 V beta primers and 13 J beta primers. Sequenced by immunoSEQ multiplex PCR; TCRdb stores in-frame clones only, minus some. The sample holds 55,000 to 75,000 clones, roughly 80% seen once. The time point here: after dendritic cell vaccination, including at tumor progression/relapse. Selection required adequate fresh-frozen tumor tissue plus more than two years' survival data. This receptor was identified in a human donor with glioblastoma. The chain has TRBV7-9 and TRBJ2-6; D is possibly TRBD1 (6 bases). The sequences come from blood, collected after dendritic cell vaccination. The CDR3 region is CASSFGQKFPGANVLTF. The CDR3 DNA reads TGTGCCAGCAGCTTCGGACAGAAGTTCCCTGGGGCCAACGTCCTGACTTTC.